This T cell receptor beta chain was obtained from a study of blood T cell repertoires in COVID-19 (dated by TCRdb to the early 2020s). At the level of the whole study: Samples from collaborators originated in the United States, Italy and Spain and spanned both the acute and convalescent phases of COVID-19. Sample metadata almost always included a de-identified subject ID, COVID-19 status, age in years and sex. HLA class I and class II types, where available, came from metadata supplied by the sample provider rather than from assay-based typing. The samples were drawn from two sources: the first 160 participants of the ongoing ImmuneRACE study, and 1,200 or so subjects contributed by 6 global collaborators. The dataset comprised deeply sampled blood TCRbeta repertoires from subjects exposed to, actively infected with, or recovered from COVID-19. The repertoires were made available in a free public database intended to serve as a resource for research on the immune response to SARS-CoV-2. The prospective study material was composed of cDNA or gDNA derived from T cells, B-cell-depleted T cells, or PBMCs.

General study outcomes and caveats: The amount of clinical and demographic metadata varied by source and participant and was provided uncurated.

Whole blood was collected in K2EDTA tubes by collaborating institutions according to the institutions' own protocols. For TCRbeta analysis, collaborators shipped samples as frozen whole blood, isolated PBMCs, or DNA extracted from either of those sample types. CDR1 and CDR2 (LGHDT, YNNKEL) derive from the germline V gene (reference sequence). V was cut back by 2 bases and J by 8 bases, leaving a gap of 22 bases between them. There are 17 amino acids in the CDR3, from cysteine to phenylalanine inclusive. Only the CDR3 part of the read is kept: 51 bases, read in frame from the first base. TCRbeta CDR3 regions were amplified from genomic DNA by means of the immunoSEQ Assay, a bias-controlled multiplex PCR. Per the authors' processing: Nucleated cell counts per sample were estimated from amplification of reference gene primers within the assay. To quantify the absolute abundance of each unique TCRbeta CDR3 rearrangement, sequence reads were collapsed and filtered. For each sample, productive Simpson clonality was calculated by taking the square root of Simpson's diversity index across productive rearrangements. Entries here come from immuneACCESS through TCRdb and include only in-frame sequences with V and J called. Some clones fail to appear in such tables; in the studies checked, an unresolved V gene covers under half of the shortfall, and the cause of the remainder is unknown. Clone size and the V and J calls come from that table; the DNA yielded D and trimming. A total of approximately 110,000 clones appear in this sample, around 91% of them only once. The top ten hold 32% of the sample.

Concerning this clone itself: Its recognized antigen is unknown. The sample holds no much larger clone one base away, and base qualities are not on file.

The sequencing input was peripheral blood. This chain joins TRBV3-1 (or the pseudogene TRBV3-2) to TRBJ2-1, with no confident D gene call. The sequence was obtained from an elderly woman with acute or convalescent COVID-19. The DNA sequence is TGTGCCAGCAGCCAACCTCTACTCCTCTTAAGAGTAGATGAGCAGTTCTTC. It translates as CASSQPLLLLRVDEQFF.